This T cell receptor (beta chain) appears in the sequencing data of a study of blood T cell repertoires in COVID-19. About the research overall: T cells, B-cell-depleted T cells, or PBMCs supplied cDNA or gDNA.

The authors' processing: It was from reference gene primer amplification that nucleated cell counts were estimated. TCRdb's copy holds only in-frame clones and misses some; the assay was immunoSEQ multiplex PCR. D and trimming were read from the DNA, whereas the V and J calls and clone size are those reported in that table. The profile shows 120,000 or so clones, 70% to 90% of them singletons. V gave up 4 bases and J gave up 3 bases, with 13 bases separating them. The CDR3 is 14 amino acids. Germline CDR1 is SGHRS and CDR2 is YFSETQ. The chain recombines TRBV5-1 with TRBJ1-1; tentatively, D is TRBD1 (6 bases). Sequencing input: peripheral blood. This sequence was found in a woman aged 45-60 years with acute or convalescent COVID-19. CDR3 sequence: CASSALPGDTEAFF. The CDR3 nucleotides read TGCGCCAGCAGCGCCCTACCAGGGGACACTGAAGCTTTCTTT.